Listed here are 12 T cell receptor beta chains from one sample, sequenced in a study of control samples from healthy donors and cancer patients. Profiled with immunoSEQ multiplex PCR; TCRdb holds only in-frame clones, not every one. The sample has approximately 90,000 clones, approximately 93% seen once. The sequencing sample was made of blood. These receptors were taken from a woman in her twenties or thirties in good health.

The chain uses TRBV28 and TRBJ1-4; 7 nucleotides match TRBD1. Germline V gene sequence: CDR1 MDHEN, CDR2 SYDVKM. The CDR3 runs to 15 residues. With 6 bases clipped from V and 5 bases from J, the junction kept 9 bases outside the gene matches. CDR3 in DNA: TGTGCCAGCAGCCAACCAGGGGGGGGAAATGAAAAACTGTTTTTT. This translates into CASSQPGGGNEKLFF.

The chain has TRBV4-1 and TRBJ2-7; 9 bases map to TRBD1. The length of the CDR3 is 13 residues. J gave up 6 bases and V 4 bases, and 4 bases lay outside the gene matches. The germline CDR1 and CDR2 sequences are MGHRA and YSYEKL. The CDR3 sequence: CASSPGTGREQYF. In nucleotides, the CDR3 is TGCGCCAGCAGCCCGGGGACAGGGCGCGAGCAGTACTTC.

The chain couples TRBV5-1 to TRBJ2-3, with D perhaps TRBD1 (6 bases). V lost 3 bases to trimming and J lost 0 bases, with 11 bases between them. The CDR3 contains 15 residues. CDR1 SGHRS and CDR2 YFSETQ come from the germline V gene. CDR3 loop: CASSSGQTSTDTQYF. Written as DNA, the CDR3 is TGCGCCAGCAGCTCTGGACAGACCAGCACAGATACGCAGTATTTT.

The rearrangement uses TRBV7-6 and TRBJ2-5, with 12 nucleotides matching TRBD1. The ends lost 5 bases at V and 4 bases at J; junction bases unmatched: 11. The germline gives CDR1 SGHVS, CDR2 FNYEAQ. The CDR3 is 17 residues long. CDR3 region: CASSHLTGTGGRETQYF. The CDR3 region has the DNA TGTGCCAGCAGCCATCTCACAGGGACAGGGGGCCGAGAGACCCAGTACTTC.

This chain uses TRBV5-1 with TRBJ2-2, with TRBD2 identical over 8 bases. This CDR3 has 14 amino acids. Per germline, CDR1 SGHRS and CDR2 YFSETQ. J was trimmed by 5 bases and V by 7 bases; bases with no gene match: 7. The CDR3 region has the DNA TGCGCCAGCGTGCCCGGGACTAGTACCGGGGAGCTGTTTTTT. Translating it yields CASVPGTSTGELFF.

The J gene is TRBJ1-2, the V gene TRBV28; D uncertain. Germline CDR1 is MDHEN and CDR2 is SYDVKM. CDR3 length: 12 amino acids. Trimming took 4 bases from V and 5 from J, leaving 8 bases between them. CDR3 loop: CASSSIRYGYTF. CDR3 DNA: TGTGCCAGCAGTTCAATACGATATGGCTACACCTTC.

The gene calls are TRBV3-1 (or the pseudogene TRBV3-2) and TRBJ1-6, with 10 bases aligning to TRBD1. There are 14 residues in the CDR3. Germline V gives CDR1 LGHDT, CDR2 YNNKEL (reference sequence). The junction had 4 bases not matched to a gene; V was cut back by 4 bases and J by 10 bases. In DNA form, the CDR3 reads TGTGCCAGCAGCCGGACAGGGGGAGGATCACCCCTCCACTTT. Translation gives CASSRTGGGSPLHF.

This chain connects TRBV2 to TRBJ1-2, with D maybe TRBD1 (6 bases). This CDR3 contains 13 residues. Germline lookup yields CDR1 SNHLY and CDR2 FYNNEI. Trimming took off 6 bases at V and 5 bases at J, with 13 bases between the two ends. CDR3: CASSYRGAYGYTF. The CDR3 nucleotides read TGTGCCAGCAGCTATAGGGGGGCTTATGGCTACACCTTC.

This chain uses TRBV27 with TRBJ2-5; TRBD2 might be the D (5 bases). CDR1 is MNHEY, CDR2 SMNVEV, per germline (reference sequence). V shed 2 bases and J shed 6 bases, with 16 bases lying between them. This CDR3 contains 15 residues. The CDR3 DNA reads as TGTGCCAGCAGTTTAAACAGACTACTCTCACAGACCCAGTACTTC. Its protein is CASSLNRLLSQTQYF.

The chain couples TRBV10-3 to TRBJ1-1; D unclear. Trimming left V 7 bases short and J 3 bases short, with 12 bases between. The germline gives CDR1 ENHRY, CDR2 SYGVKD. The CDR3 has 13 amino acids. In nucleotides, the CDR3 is TGTGCCATCATTCCTGACGCCTACACTGAAGCTTTCTTT. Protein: CAIIPDAYTEAFF.

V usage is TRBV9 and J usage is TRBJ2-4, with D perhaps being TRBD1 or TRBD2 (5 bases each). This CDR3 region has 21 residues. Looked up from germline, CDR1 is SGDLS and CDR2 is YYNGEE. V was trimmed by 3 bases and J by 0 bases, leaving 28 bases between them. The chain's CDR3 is CASSGDGLANPLLLAKNIQYF. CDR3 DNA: TGTGCCAGCAGCGGGGACGGGCTGGCGAACCCACTTCTACTAGCCAAAAACATTCAGTACTTC.

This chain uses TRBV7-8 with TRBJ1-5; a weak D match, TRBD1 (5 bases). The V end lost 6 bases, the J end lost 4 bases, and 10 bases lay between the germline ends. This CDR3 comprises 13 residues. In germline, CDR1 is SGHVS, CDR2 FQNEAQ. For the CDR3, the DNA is TGTGCCAGCAGTGTCTGGGGGAATCAGCCCCAGCATTTT. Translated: CASSVWGNQPQHF.